One sample yielded the 28 T cell receptor beta chains listed below, sequenced in a study of shared clonotypes between healthy human individuals. CD8 cells classed as naive were CD45RO-negative and positively selected for CCR7, excluding terminally differentiated effector memory CD45RA+ cells. TCRdb keeps only in-frame clones here, not all; method: immunoSEQ multiplex PCR. The sample records approximately 650,000 clones, just under 97% being singletons. Sequencing was carried out using naive CD8+ T cells sorted from blood. Receptor source: a woman in her twenties or thirties in good health.

This rearrangement joins TRBV4-1 to TRBJ2-1; D is tentatively TRBD1 or TRBD2 (5 bases each). Trimming left V 2 bases short and J 6 bases short, with 14 bases between. CDR3 length: 15 residues. The germline gives CDR1 MGHRA, CDR2 YSYEKL. CDR3 sequence: CASSQPGTSTNEQFF. CDR3 bases: TGCGCCAGCAGCCAACCCGGGACCAGCACCAATGAGCAGTTCTTC.

V gene TRBV13 combines with J gene TRBJ2-5, with D perhaps given as TRBD1 or TRBD2 (5 bases each). Germline V gene lookup returns CDR1 PRHDT and CDR2 FYEKMQ (reference sequence). The CDR3 is 15 amino acids. The V end was cut by 4 bases, the J end by 5 bases, with 17 bases between. DNA of the CDR3: TGTGCCAGCAGCTCTGCGTCGGACTGGGGGGAGACCCAGTACTTC. Its translation: CASSSASDWGETQYF.

The gene calls are TRBV7-9 and TRBJ2-7, with TRBD1 identical over 10 bases. The CDR3 totals 15 residues. The germline gives CDR1 SEHNR, CDR2 FQNEAQ (reference sequence). With 3 bases clipped from V and 1 base from J, the junction kept 3 bases outside the gene matches. The CDR3 loop reads CASSLGQGSSYEQYF. DNA for the CDR3: TGTGCCAGCAGCTTGGGACAGGGGTCTTCCTACGAGCAGTACTTC.

This chain connects TRBV30 to TRBJ2-3; D gene unclear. Germline V CDR1 and CDR2: GTSNPN, SVGIG (reference sequence). This CDR3 spans 12 amino acids. V was cut by 4 bases and J by 4 bases, with 9 bases left in between. In nucleotides, the CDR3 is TGTGCCTGGACCGACGAACCAGATACGCAGTATTTT. Protein product: CAWTDEPDTQYF.

V is TRBV25-1 and J is TRBJ2-1; possibly TRBD1 for D (7 bases). Trimming removed 1 base from V and 8 bases from J, with 18 bases in between. The length of the CDR3 is 16 residues. Per germline, CDR1 MGHDK and CDR2 SYGVNS. The CDR3 DNA sequence: TGTGCCAGCAGTGAATGGAGGGGGCCCGAGCCCCATGAGCAGTTCTTC. It yields the protein CASSEWRGPEPHEQFF.

This chain joins TRBV6-5 and TRBJ1-5, with 8 bases matching TRBD1. Per germline, CDR1 MNHEY and CDR2 SVGAGI. This CDR3 region has 14 residues. J gave up 3 bases and V 6 bases, and 4 bases lay outside the gene matches. CDR3 sequence: CASSDRGLNQPQHF. The CDR3 bases are TGTGCCAGCAGCGACAGGGGTCTCAATCAGCCCCAGCATTTT.

This chain uses TRBV7-9 with TRBJ2-5; D is ambiguous. This CDR3 has 11 residues. From germline, CDR1 is SEHNR and CDR2 FQNEAQ (reference sequence). With 5 bases removed from V and 3 bases from J, the gap between germline ends came to 4 bases. CDR3 loop: CASSGEETQYF. DNA of the CDR3: TGTGCCAGCAGCGGCGAAGAGACCCAGTACTTC.

V and J are TRBV14 and TRBJ2-5; D is ambiguous. The V end lost 3 bases, the J end lost 4 bases, and 18 bases lay between the germline ends. The CDR3 has 16 residues. Germline-derived CDR1 and CDR2 are SGHDN and FVKESK. The CDR3 is CASSHGWELGVETQYF. The CDR3, as DNA: TGTGCCAGCAGCCACGGTTGGGAACTCGGAGTAGAGACCCAGTACTTC. The full variable domain, its missing parts supplied by reference TRBV14 and TRBJ2-5, is EAGVTQFPSHSVIEKGQTVTLRCDPISGHDNLYWYRRVMGKEIKFLLHFVKESKQDESGMPNNRFLAERTGGTYSTLKVQPAELEDSGVYFCASSHGWELGVETQYFGPGTRLLVL.

The J gene is TRBJ2-3, the V gene TRBV28, with TRBD2 matching 10 bases. The CDR3 runs 13 residues. J lost 14 bases, V lost 2 bases, and 7 bases had no gene match. Germline lookup yields CDR1 MDHEN and CDR2 SYDVKM. CDR3 loop: CASSLAGTSVRYF. The CDR3, as DNA: TGTGCCAGCAGTTTAGCAGGGACTAGCGTAAGGTATTTT.

This clone was counted once. The V call is TRBV6-1, the J call TRBJ2-1; TRBD2 is a possible D gene (6 bases). This CDR3 is 17 amino acids long. V shed 0 bases and J shed 4 bases, with 16 bases lying between them. Germline assignment: CDR1 MNHNS and CDR2 SASEGT. The chain's CDR3 is CASSEALRGPTYNEQFF. The CDR3, as DNA: TGTGCCAGCAGTGAAGCGTTGCGGGGACCAACGTACAATGAGCAGTTCTTC.

This clone was found a few times. Other DNA sequences within the sample encode an identical CDR3. The V call is TRBV4-1, the J call TRBJ1-5; D is unclear. CDR1 is MGHRA, CDR2 YSYEKL, per germline. V gave up 3 bases and J gave up 2 bases, with 2 bases separating them. CDR3 length equals 12 residues. The CDR3 sequence is CASSQGNQPQHF. The CDR3 region has the DNA TGCGCCAGCAGCCAGGGCAATCAGCCCCAGCATTTT.

V and J are TRBV4-2 and TRBJ2-7, with D tentatively TRBD1 (6 bases). V shed 3 bases and J shed 3 bases, with 15 bases lying between them. The CDR3 contains 15 residues. Germline values: CDR1 LGHNA, CDR2 YNFKEQ. The DNA for the CDR3 is TGTGCCAGCAGCCATATGACAGGAACCTACTACGAGCAGTACTTC. The encoded protein is CASSHMTGTYYEQYF.

This chain connects TRBV5-6 to TRBJ1-1; possibly TRBD1 for D (6 bases). Trimming left V 2 bases short and J 9 bases short, with 11 bases between. Germline V lookup: CDR1 SGHDT, CDR2 YYEEEE. There are 12 residues in the CDR3. CDR3 in amino acids: CASSFGGTQAFF. The CDR3 nucleotides are TGTGCCAGCAGCTTTGGGGGGACACAAGCTTTCTTT.

The chain recombines TRBV27 with TRBJ2-3; the D is unclear. V lost 5 bases to trimming and J lost 3 bases, with 12 bases between them. Per the germline V gene, CDR1 is MNHEY and CDR2 is SMNVEV (reference sequence). The CDR3 contains 14 residues. CDR3 in amino acids: CASSLRVETDTQYF. The DNA for the CDR3 is TGTGCCAGCAGTCTACGAGTTGAAACAGATACGCAGTATTTT.

This sequence joins TRBV27 and TRBJ1-2; D unclear. This CDR3 has 13 residues. V was clipped by 8 bases and J by 8 bases, with 18 bases between them. Per germline, CDR1 MNHEY and CDR2 SMNVEV (reference sequence). This CDR3 is CASRKGPLWGYTF. As DNA, the CDR3 is TGTGCCAGCCGGAAAGGACCCCTCTGGGGCTACACCTTC.

The chain uses TRBV19 and TRBJ1-5; 7 bases fit TRBD1. This CDR3 region has 15 residues. Per germline, CDR1 LNHDA and CDR2 SQIVND (reference sequence). V shed 7 bases and J 2 bases; nucleotides not matched to a gene: 8. This CDR3 reads CASTSTGEGNQPQHF. CDR3 in DNA: TGTGCCAGTACTTCTACAGGGGAAGGCAATCAGCCCCAGCATTTT. The whole variable domain, remainder taken from reference TRBV19 and TRBJ1-5, is DGGITQSPKYLFRKEGQNVTLSCEQNLNHDAMYWYRQDPGQGLRLIYYSQIVNDFQKGDIAEGYSVSREKKESFPLTVTSAQKNPTAFYLCASTSTGEGNQPQHFGDGTRLSIL.

The J gene is TRBJ1-6, the V gene TRBV30, with 7 bases lining up with TRBD1. CDR3 length equals 10 residues. The V gene end was trimmed by 5 bases and the J gene end by 19 bases; junction bases not matched to a gene: 8. The germline CDR1 and CDR2 sequences are GTSNPN and SVGIG (reference sequence). The CDR3 loop reads CAWSMGQLHF. CDR3 sequence (DNA): TGTGCCTGGTCCATGGGACAGTTACACTTT. The complete variable domain, with remaining parts taken from reference TRBV30 and TRBJ1-6, reads SQTIHQWPATLVQPVGSPLSLECTVEGTSNPNLYWYRQAAGRGLQLLFYSVGIGQISSEVPQNLSASRPQDRQFILSSKKLLLSDSGFYLCAWSMGQLHFGNGTRLTVT.

The chain joins TRBV30 to TRBJ2-1, with TRBD2 matching over 8 bases. Germline V lookup: CDR1 GTSNPN, CDR2 SVGIG (reference sequence). The CDR3 contains 15 residues. Trimming took 2 bases from V and 4 from J; bases not matched to a gene: 7. As DNA, the CDR3 is TGTGCCTGGAGTCCCCCGGGACTAGGGTACAATGAGCAGTTCTTC. Its protein is CAWSPPGLGYNEQFF.

V and J are TRBV6-5 and TRBJ2-2, with no clear D. Trimming took 2 bases from V and 9 from J, leaving 4 bases between them. Germline assignment: CDR1 MNHEY and CDR2 SVGAGI. This CDR3 contains 11 residues. The CDR3 coding sequence is TGTGCCAGCAGTTACGAAAGGGAGCTGTTTTTT. Translated, it gives CASSYERELFF.

J is TRBJ2-6 and V is TRBV27; tentatively, D is TRBD1 (6 bases). V was trimmed by 4 bases and J by 4 bases, leaving 11 bases between them. This CDR3 comprises 15 residues. The germline V gene has CDR1 MNHEY and CDR2 SMNVEV (reference sequence). CDR3 residues: CASSSGVTGANVLTF. CDR3 coding DNA: TGTGCCAGCAGTTCAGGGGTTACGGGGGCCAACGTCCTGACTTTC.

In this sample, this clone turned up once. The chain's CDR3 is CASSEARSGLQETQYF. The CDR3 region has the DNA TGTGCCAGCAGTGAAGCGCGGAGTGGGCTTCAAGAGACCCAGTACTTC. The chain is built from TRBV6-1 and TRBJ2-5; no firm D call. The CDR3 has 16 residues. Germline CDR1 reads MNHNS; CDR2 reads SASEGT. V lost 0 bases to trimming and J lost 2 bases, with 13 bases between them.

A single count supports this clone. The chain carries TRBV28 and TRBJ2-5; no clear D gene. The CDR3 has 12 amino acids. Trimming took 4 bases from V and 11 from J, leaving 14 bases between them. In germline, CDR1 is MDHEN, CDR2 SYDVKM. CDR3 sequence (DNA): TGTGCCAGCAGTTCGGTGAGTCCTGGGCAGTACTTC. Translation: CASSSVSPGQYF.

The chain employs TRBV27 and TRBJ1-5, with D unclear. Germline V lookup: CDR1 MNHEY, CDR2 SMNVEV (reference sequence). The V gene lost 1 base and the J gene lost 4 bases, with 5 bases spanning the gap. CDR3 length: 13 amino acids. The chain's CDR3 is CASSLWINQPQHF. In nucleotides, the CDR3 is TGTGCCAGCAGTTTATGGATTAATCAGCCCCAGCATTTT.

The chain carries TRBV29-1 and TRBJ2-5, with D perhaps TRBD2 (5 bases). Germline V lookup: CDR1 SQVTM, CDR2 ANQGSEA. V was pared by 1 base and J by 5 bases, with 11 bases between. This CDR3 is built from 13 residues. The CDR3 coding sequence is TGCAGCGTTGAAGCGGGAACTGTGGAGACCCAGTACTTC. It specifies CSVEAGTVETQYF.

The chain has TRBV2 and TRBJ2-7; D is possibly TRBD1 or TRBD2 (5 bases each). The CDR3 has 14 residues. Germline CDR1 SNHLY, CDR2 FYNNEI. Trimming cost V 9 bases and J 7 bases, with 22 bases left between them. The CDR3 loop reads CARGQGRGYGEQYF. The CDR3 DNA is TGTGCCAGAGGGCAGGGCCGGGGCTATGGGGAGCAGTACTTC.

This sequence joins TRBV5-6 and TRBJ1-1; D is possibly TRBD1 (6 bases). The V gene's germline CDR1 is SGHDT and CDR2 YYEEEE. Trimming stripped 4 bases from V and 1 base from J, with 11 bases between. This CDR3 region has 14 residues. The CDR3, as DNA: TGTGCCAGCAGCCTTTTACAGGGGAACACTGAAGCTTTCTTT. Translating gives CASSLLQGNTEAFF. The whole variable domain, filled in from reference TRBV5-6 and TRBJ1-1, reads DAGVTQSPTHLIKTRGQQVTLRCSPKSGHDTVSWYQQALGQGPQFIFQYYEEEERQRGNFPDRFSGHQFPNYSSELNVNALLLGDSALYLCASSLLQGNTEAFFGQGTRLTVV.

The chain employs TRBV5-1 and TRBJ2-7; no firm D call. Germline loops: CDR1 SGHRS, CDR2 YFSETQ. The length of the CDR3 is 10 residues. The V end was cut by 7 bases, the J end by 6 bases, with 8 bases between. CDR3 residues: CASGTGEQYF. Written as DNA, the CDR3 is TGCGCCAGCGGAACGGGCGAGCAGTACTTC.

This clone was seen just once. The genes are TRBV10-1 and TRBJ2-2; TRBD2 might be the D (5 bases). V was trimmed by 3 bases and J by 5 bases, leaving 10 bases between them. CDR3 length equals 14 residues. Germline assignment: CDR1 WNHNN and CDR2 SYGVQD (reference sequence). The CDR3 DNA is TGCGCCAGCAGTGATTCGGGGTGGACCGGGGAGCTGTTTTTT. Protein sequence: CASSDSGWTGELFF.